This T cell receptor (beta chain) comes out of a study of blood T cell repertoires in COVID-19. Study summary: COVID-19 samples from acute and convalescent phases originated in the United States, Italy and Spain. In each case, the material was cDNA or gDNA derived from T cells, B-cell-depleted T cells, or PBMCs.

Germline values: CDR1 LNHDA, CDR2 SQIVND (reference sequence). The CDR3 sequence is 15 residues long. V lost 1 base and J lost 2; bases outside the gene matches: 4. TCRdb's table, derived via immunoSEQ multiplex PCR, lists solely in-frame clones and lacks some. The repertoire holds roughly 250,000 clones, around four fifths seen once, with around 6.5% in the top ten. The chain couples TRBV19 to TRBJ2-7; TRBD2 aligns across 8 bases. The receptor was derived from an older woman with active or convalescent COVID-19. Sequencing input: peripheral blood. The CDR3 DNA reads TGTGCCAGTAGTATAGTACAAGCGGGGGCCTACGAGCAGTACTTC. Protein product: CASSIVQAGAYEQYF.